Described below is a single TCR beta chain sequence and its context. TCRdb's table, derived via immunoSEQ multiplex PCR, lists solely in-frame clones and lacks some. The table shows around 94,000 clones, with 85% occurring only once. The data originate from a study of blood T cell repertoires in COVID-19. Germline loops: CDR1 SGHVS, CDR2 FNYEAQ. CDR3 length: 13 amino acids. V was trimmed by 3 bases and J by 6 bases, leaving 12 bases between them. V gene TRBV7-6 combines with J gene TRBJ2-7; D is uncertain. The clonotype originates from a man aged 45-65 years with acute or convalescent COVID-19. The sequenced sample consisted of peripheral blood. This chain's CDR3 is CASSLVVLSEQYF. CDR3 nucleotide sequence: TGTGCCAGCAGCTTGGTGGTGTTGAGCGAGCAGTACTTC.